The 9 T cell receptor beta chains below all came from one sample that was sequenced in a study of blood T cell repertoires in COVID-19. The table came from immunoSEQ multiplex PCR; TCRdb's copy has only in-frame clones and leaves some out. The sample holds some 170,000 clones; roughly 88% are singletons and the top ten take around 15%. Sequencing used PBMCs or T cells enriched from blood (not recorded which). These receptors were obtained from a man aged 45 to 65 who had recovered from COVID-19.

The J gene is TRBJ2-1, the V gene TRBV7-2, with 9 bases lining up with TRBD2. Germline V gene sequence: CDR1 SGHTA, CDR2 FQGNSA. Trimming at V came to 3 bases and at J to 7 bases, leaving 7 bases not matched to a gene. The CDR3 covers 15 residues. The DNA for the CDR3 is TGTGCCAGCAGCTTTTTAGCGGGGGCCGGAAATGAGCAGTTCTTC. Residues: CASSFLAGAGNEQFF. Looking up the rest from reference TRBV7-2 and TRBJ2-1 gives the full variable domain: GAGVSQSPSNKVTEKGKDVELRCDPISGHTALYWYRQSLGQGLEFLIYFQGNSAPDKSGLPSDRFSAERTGGSVSTLTIQRTQQEDSAVYLCASSFLAGAGNEQFFGPGTRLTVL.

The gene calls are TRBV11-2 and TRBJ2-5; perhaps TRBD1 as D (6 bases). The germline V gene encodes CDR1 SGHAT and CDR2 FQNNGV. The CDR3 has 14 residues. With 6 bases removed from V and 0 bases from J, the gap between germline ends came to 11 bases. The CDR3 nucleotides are TGTGCCAGCAGGGTGGGACATAACCAAGAGACCCAGTACTTC. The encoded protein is CASRVGHNQETQYF.

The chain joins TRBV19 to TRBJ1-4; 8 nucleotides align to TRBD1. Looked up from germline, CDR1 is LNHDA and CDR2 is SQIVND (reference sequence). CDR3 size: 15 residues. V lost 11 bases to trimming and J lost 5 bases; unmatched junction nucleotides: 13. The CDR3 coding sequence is TGTGCCTCGACAGTCTCGACAGGGGAAAATGAAAAACTGTTTTTT. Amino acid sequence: CASTVSTGENEKLFF.

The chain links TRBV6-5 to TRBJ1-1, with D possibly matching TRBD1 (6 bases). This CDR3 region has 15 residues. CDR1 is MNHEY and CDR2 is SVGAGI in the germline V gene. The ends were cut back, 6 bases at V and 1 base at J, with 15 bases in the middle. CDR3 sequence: CASRTAGGKNTEAFF. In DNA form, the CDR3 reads TGTGCCAGCAGAACGGCGGGGGGCAAGAACACTGAAGCTTTCTTT.

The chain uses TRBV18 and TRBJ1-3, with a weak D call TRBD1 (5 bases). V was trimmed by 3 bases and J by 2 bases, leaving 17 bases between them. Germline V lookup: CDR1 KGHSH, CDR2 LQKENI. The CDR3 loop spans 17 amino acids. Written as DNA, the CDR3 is TGTGCCAGCTCACCTCAGGAAGGGGCTATGGCTGGAAACACCATATATTTT. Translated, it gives CASSPQEGAMAGNTIYF.

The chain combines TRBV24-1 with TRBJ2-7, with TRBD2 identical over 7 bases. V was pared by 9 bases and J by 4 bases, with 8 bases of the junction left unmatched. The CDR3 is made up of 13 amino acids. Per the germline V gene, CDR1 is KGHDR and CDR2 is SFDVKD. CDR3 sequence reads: CATADGGSYEQYF. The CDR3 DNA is TGTGCCACCGCCGACGGGGGGTCTTACGAGCAGTACTTC.

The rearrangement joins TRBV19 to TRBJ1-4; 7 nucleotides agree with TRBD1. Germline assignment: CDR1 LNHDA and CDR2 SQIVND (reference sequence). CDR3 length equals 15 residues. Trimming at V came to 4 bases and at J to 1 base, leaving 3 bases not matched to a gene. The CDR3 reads CASSTYRGTNEKLFF. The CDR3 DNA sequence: TGTGCCAGTAGTACCTACAGGGGAACTAATGAAAAACTGTTTTTT.

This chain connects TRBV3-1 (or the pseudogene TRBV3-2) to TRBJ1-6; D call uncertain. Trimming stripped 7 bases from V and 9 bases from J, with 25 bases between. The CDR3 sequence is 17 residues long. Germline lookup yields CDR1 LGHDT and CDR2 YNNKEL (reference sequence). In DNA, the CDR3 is TGTGCCAGCAAACAATATGGAGCCTTGGAGGGAATTTCACCCCTCCACTTT. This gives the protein CASKQYGALEGISPLHF.

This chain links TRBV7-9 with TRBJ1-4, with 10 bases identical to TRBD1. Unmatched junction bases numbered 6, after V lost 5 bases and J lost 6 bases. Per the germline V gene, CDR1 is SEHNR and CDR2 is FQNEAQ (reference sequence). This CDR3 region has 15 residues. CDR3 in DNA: TGTGCCAGCAGCCCCCGGGACAGGGGATATGAAAAACTGTTTTTT. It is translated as CASSPRDRGYEKLFF.